Below, 23 T cell receptor beta chains from the same sample are listed, as sequenced in a study of blood T cell repertoires in COVID-19. Assay: immunoSEQ multiplex PCR; the TCRdb copy retains only in-frame clones and omits some. Here the sample spans 300,000 or so clones, around 90% being singletons. Source material: peripheral blood. The receptors stem from a man aged 50 to 59 with active or convalescent COVID-19.

This chain joins TRBV4-3 and TRBJ2-5, with TRBD2 as a possible D gene (6 bases). The germline V gene has CDR1 LGHNA and CDR2 YSLEER. Trimming shortened V by 3 bases and J by 2 bases, and 22 bases separated the two germline ends. This CDR3 is 18 amino acids long. In DNA form, the CDR3 reads TGCGCCAGCAGCCATACTCCCCGGACGGGAGACTTTCAAGAGACCCAGTACTTC. It translates to CASSHTPRTGDFQETQYF.

The V and J genes are TRBV12-3 or TRBV12-4 and TRBJ1-5, with D tentatively TRBD1 (5 bases). The CDR3 loop spans 12 amino acids. Trimming pared 3 bases from V and 10 bases from J, leaving 10 bases between. CDR3 coding DNA: TGTGCCAGCAGTTTTGGGGCCTCTCCCCAGCATTTT. Its protein product is CASSFGASPQHF.

The chain carries TRBV5-4 and TRBJ1-3, with 7 bases aligning to TRBD1. V gave up 4 bases and J gave up 4 bases; unmatched junction bases: 11. The CDR3 spans 16 residues. Germline CDR1 is SGHNT and CDR2 is YYREEE (reference sequence). CDR3 nucleotide sequence: TGTGCCAGCAGCCCGGGGGGGCGACAGGGCGGAAACACCATATATTTT. Its translation: CASSPGGRQGGNTIYF.

The V and J genes are TRBV28 and TRBJ1-2; 9 nucleotides line up with TRBD1. This CDR3 comprises 15 residues. CDR1 is MDHEN and CDR2 is SYDVKM in the germline V gene. The V segment lost 3 bases and the J segment 1 base; nucleotides outside the gene matches: 3. Here the CDR3 reads CASSFADRGNYGYTF. CDR3 DNA sequence: TGTGCCAGCAGTTTTGCGGACAGGGGTAACTATGGCTACACCTTC.

The J gene is TRBJ2-7, the V gene TRBV28; 10 bases are shared with TRBD1. Losses at the gene ends were 8 bases for V and 7 bases for J; bases not matched to a gene: 11. Germline V gives CDR1 MDHEN, CDR2 SYDVKM. CDR3 length: 14 amino acids. The CDR3 loop reads CASHRTGGTREQYF. DNA of the CDR3: TGTGCCAGCCACAGGACAGGGGGAACCCGAGAGCAGTACTTC.

Many counts were recorded for this clone. The rearrangement links TRBV19 to TRBJ2-1, with TRBD1 matching over 7 bases. The CDR3 has 16 amino acids. Trimming cost V 5 bases and J 4 bases; bases outside gene matches: 11. Looked up from germline, CDR1 is LNHDA and CDR2 is SQIVND (reference sequence). The CDR3 region is CASSPPGQNGYNEQFF. The CDR3 bases are TGTGCCAGTAGTCCGCCGGGACAGAATGGGTACAATGAGCAGTTCTTC.

The V call is TRBV7-2, the J call TRBJ2-3; TRBD2 matches 7 bases. J lost 1 base, V lost 3 bases, and 10 bases had no gene match. This CDR3 region has 17 residues. Germline V lookup: CDR1 SGHTA, CDR2 FQGNSA. For the CDR3, the DNA is TGTGCCAGCAGCTTCGTGGCGGGGGAGGGTGGCACAGATACGCAGTATTTT. Protein: CASSFVAGEGGTDTQYF.

The chain uses TRBV6-1 and TRBJ1-1, with TRBD1 matching over 10 bases. From germline, CDR1 is MNHNS and CDR2 SASEGT. The V segment lost 4 bases and the J segment 3 bases; nucleotides outside the gene matches: 14. This CDR3 region has 18 residues. The CDR3 DNA reads TGTGCCAGCAGTGTCTACGGACAGGGGGAATGGGGGGACACTGAAGCTTTCTTT. Its protein is CASSVYGQGEWGDTEAFF.

V usage is TRBV5-1 and J usage is TRBJ1-2; 7 bases line up with TRBD1. V shed 4 bases and J 8 bases; nucleotides not matched to a gene: 8. This CDR3 is 13 amino acids long. CDR1 is SGHRS and CDR2 is YFSETQ in the germline V gene. The CDR3 DNA follows: TGCGCCAGCAGCCCCGGACAGGTTCAAGGCTACACCTTC. As protein: CASSPGQVQGYTF. Full variable domain (outside the CDR3, taken from reference TRBV5-1 and TRBJ1-2): KAGVTQTPRYLIKTRGQQVTLSCSPISGHRSVSWYQQTPGQGLQFLFEYFSETQRNKGNFPGRFSGRQFSNSRSEMNVSTLELGDSALYLCASSPGQVQGYTFGSGTRLTVV.

This chain uses TRBV28 with TRBJ2-7, with D possibly being TRBD1 (6 bases). The germline V and J ends were trimmed by 10 bases and 4 bases, with 17 bases remaining between them. Germline V gene sequence: CDR1 MDHEN, CDR2 SYDVKM. The CDR3 is 13 residues long. CDR3 in DNA: TGTGCCACCGTTCTCAGGGGCGCGTACGAGCAGTACTTC. Amino acids: CATVLRGAYEQYF.

The V and J genes are TRBV29-1 and TRBJ2-1; D may be TRBD1 (7 bases). Germline V CDR1 and CDR2: SQVTM, ANQGSEA. The CDR3 spans 12 residues. V lost 7 bases, J lost 3 bases, and 10 bases lay in between. CDR3 protein: CSGGDSYNEQFF. The CDR3 DNA reads as TGCAGCGGCGGGGACAGCTACAATGAGCAGTTCTTC.

V and J are TRBV18 and TRBJ1-1; D is unclear. The CDR3 contains 13 residues. Germline CDR1 reads KGHSH; CDR2 reads LQKENI. Trimming cost V 3 bases and J 0 bases, with 5 bases left between them. CDR3 sequence: CASSPSLNTEAFF. The CDR3 region has the DNA TGTGCCAGCTCACCGAGTCTGAACACTGAAGCTTTCTTT.

This clone was detected a few times. The rearrangement joins TRBV2 to TRBJ2-7, with 7 nucleotides matching TRBD1. The CDR3 contains 12 residues. Germline lookup yields CDR1 SNHLY and CDR2 FYNNEI. Trimming at V came to 4 bases and at J to 9 bases, leaving 6 bases not matched to a gene. CDR3 sequence reads: CASSAGGFWQYF. The CDR3 bases are TGTGCCAGCAGTGCAGGGGGTTTTTGGCAGTACTTC.

This clone was recorded only once. The genes are TRBV28 and TRBJ2-1, with 11 bases identical to TRBD2. V lost 6 bases and J lost 4; bases outside the gene matches: 5. The CDR3 runs to 15 residues. Germline loops: CDR1 MDHEN, CDR2 SYDVKM. CDR3 sequence: CASSLTSGSYNEQFF. The CDR3 coding sequence is TGTGCCAGCAGCCTAACTAGCGGGAGTTACAATGAGCAGTTCTTC.

The chain employs TRBV7-9 and TRBJ2-7; possibly TRBD2 for D (5 bases). This CDR3 comprises 12 residues. Trimming left V 5 bases short and J 7 bases short, with 12 bases between. Germline CDR1 reads SEHNR; CDR2 reads FQNEAQ (reference sequence). CDR3 protein: CASSPGVGEQYF. The CDR3 DNA follows: TGTGCCAGCAGCCCCGGGGTTGGGGAGCAGTACTTC. Complete variable domain (other parts from reference TRBV7-9 and TRBJ2-7): DTGVSQNPRHKITKRGQNVTFRCDPISEHNRLYWYRQTLGQGPEFLTYFQNEAQLEKSRLLSDRFSAERPKGSFSTLEIQRTEQGDSAMYLCASSPGVGEQYFGPGTRLTVT.

The chain joins TRBV18 to TRBJ2-3; 8 bases align to TRBD2. V shed 2 bases, J shed 3 bases, and the junction held 1 base outside the gene matches. This CDR3 spans 14 amino acids. Germline V lookup: CDR1 KGHSH, CDR2 LQKENI. CDR3 in DNA: TGTGCCAGCTCACCAAAGCGGGAGACAGATACGCAGTATTTT. This encodes CASSPKRETDTQYF.

The chain is built from TRBV28 and TRBJ1-6, with TRBD1 matching over 8 bases. V trimming: 3 bases; J trimming: 7 bases; junction bases outside the gene matches: 5. Germline CDR1 is MDHEN and CDR2 is SYDVKM. There are 15 residues in the CDR3. CDR3 DNA sequence: TGTGCCAGCAGTTTTAACAGGGGGAGGAATTCACCCCTCCACTTT. It specifies CASSFNRGRNSPLHF.

This clone was seen a handful of times. This sequence joins TRBV28 and TRBJ1-2; perhaps TRBD1 as D (5 bases). In germline, CDR1 is MDHEN, CDR2 SYDVKM. V dropped 5 bases and J dropped 2 bases, with 9 bases sitting between them. The CDR3 has 13 residues. CDR3 coding DNA: TGTGCCAGCAGTGCCGACAGCAACTATGGCTACACCTTC. Its protein product is CASSADSNYGYTF.

The chain carries TRBV27 and TRBJ2-2, with D perhaps TRBD1 (5 bases). Trimming cost V 2 bases and J 1 base, with 8 bases left between them. The V gene's germline CDR1 is MNHEY and CDR2 SMNVEV (reference sequence). The CDR3 is 15 residues long. The CDR3 loop reads CASSLRQGNTGELFF. The CDR3 DNA reads TGTGCCAGCAGTTTAAGGCAGGGGAACACCGGGGAGCTGTTTTTT.

The chain couples TRBV7-7 to TRBJ2-1; TRBD1 matches 10 bases. This CDR3 contains 15 residues. Per germline, CDR1 SSHAT and CDR2 FNYEAQ (reference sequence). V was pared by 3 bases and J by 5 bases, with 4 bases of the junction left unmatched. The CDR3, as DNA: TGTGCCAGCAGCTTCGGACAGGGGGGGCACAATGAGCAGTTCTTC. The encoded protein is CASSFGQGGHNEQFF.

The chain carries TRBV18 and TRBJ2-7, with 9 positions matching TRBD1. J gave up 7 bases and V 0 bases, and 7 bases lay outside the gene matches. The V gene's germline CDR1 is KGHSH and CDR2 LQKENI. The CDR3 contains 15 residues. CDR3: CASSPPVQGAREQYF. The CDR3 coding sequence is TGTGCCAGCTCACCACCGGTACAGGGGGCGAGAGAGCAGTACTTC. The full variable domain, in which reference TRBV18 and TRBJ2-7 provide the parts outside the CDR3, is NAGVMQNPRHLVRRRGQEARLRCSPMKGHSHVYWYRQLPEEGLKFMVYLQKENIIDESGMPKERFSAEFPKEGPSILRIQQVVRGDSAAYFCASSPPVQGAREQYFGPGTRLTVT.

The table lists this clone with a count of one. The chain links TRBV7-3 to TRBJ2-1, with 7 bases lining up with TRBD2. Germline assignment: CDR1 SGHTA and CDR2 FQGTGA. The V segment lost 5 bases and the J segment 8 bases; nucleotides outside the gene matches: 6. The CDR3 contains 13 residues. The CDR3: CASSNPGGHEQFF. The CDR3 coding sequence is TGTGCCAGCAGCAACCCGGGAGGTCATGAGCAGTTCTTC.

The chain links TRBV6-6 to TRBJ2-3; 9 bases align to TRBD1. CDR3 size: 15 residues. Germline V gives CDR1 MNHNY, CDR2 SVGAGI (reference sequence). V shed 6 bases, J shed 4 bases, and the junction held 8 bases outside the gene matches. CDR3: CASSPQGAGADTQYF. In DNA form, the CDR3 reads TGTGCCAGCAGCCCACAGGGGGCCGGAGCAGATACGCAGTATTTT.